The 16 T cell receptor beta chains below all came from one sample that was sequenced in a study of beta chain features in type 1 diabetes. The sequenced template was cDNA made from the entire isolated RNA. TCRdb's copy holds only in-frame clones and misses some; the assay was immunoSEQ multiplex PCR. The sample lists hundreds of thousands of clones; around 15% were seen once. Specimen: naive CD4+ T cells from blood. These receptors were taken from a man aged 18 to 29 in good health.

The sample holds a few counts of this clone. The chain carries TRBV4-3 and TRBJ1-4; the D gene is possibly TRBD1 (5 bases). Trimming shortened V by 3 bases and J by 8 bases, and 22 bases separated the two germline ends. The CDR3 length is 17 residues. Germline lookup yields CDR1 LGHNA and CDR2 YSLEER. The DNA of the CDR3 is TGCGCCAGCAGCCAGGCCGTAAGGACATCAAGAAGGGAAAAACTGTTTTTT. Translating it yields CASSQAVRTSRREKLFF.

This clone was observed a handful of times. The chain couples TRBV4-1 to TRBJ1-2, with D unresolved. The ends were cut back, 0 bases at V and 7 bases at J, with 15 bases in the middle. There are 15 residues in the CDR3. Germline CDR1 and CDR2: MGHRA and YSYEKL. The CDR3 coding sequence is TGCGCCAGCAGCCAAGACCAGGCTCGCAGGTCTGGCTACACCTTC. Protein sequence: CASSQDQARRSGYTF.

The table lists this clone with a few counts. The chain has TRBV29-1 and TRBJ2-1; 11 bases match TRBD2. V shed 5 bases, J shed 0 bases, and the junction held 15 bases outside the gene matches. The CDR3 is 19 amino acids. Germline V gene data show CDR1 as SQVTM and CDR2 as ANQGSEA. Here the CDR3 DNA reads TGCAGCGTTCGGCCCCATAGCGGGAGGGCCCTAAGCTCCTACAATGAGCAGTTCTTC. As protein: CSVRPHSGRALSSYNEQFF.

This clone has just a few counts. The V and J genes are TRBV5-6 and TRBJ1-1, with 8 bases aligning to TRBD1. The CDR3 is 14 amino acids. V dropped 4 bases and J dropped 7; count of bases not matched to a gene: 9. CDR1 SGHDT and CDR2 YYEEEE come from the germline V gene. The CDR3 DNA reads TGTGCCAGCAGCCTCCGACAGGGGAAGGTTGAAGCTTTCTTT. Its protein is CASSLRQGKVEAFF.

The CDR3 DNA sequence: TGTGCCAGCAGCCCTAGGACAGGGGCATACGAGCAGTACTTC. It codes for CASSPRTGAYEQYF. The chain combines TRBV9 with TRBJ2-7, with 9 bases aligning to TRBD1. V trimming: 4 bases; J trimming: 4 bases; junction bases outside the gene matches: 6. The germline CDR1 and CDR2 sequences are SGDLS and YYNGEE. The CDR3 extends over 14 amino acids.

The CDR3 DNA follows: TGTGCCAGCAGCTCCCAGGGGTCCGGGAGTTCACCCCTCCACTTT. Encoded protein: CASSSQGSGSSPLHF. This chain joins TRBV7-3 and TRBJ1-6; TRBD1 is a possible D gene (6 bases). The CDR3 contains 15 residues. Per the germline V gene, CDR1 is SGHTA and CDR2 is FQGTGA. Trimming took off 4 bases at V and 9 bases at J, with 16 bases between the two ends.

The chain couples TRBV5-1 to TRBJ2-1; maybe TRBD2 (7 bases). Trimming stripped 2 bases from V and 4 bases from J, with 13 bases between. Germline V gene sequence: CDR1 SGHRS, CDR2 YFSETQ. The CDR3 extends over 15 amino acids. CDR3 in amino acids: CASSFPAGHYNEQFF. DNA of the CDR3: TGCGCCAGCAGCTTCCCAGCGGGACATTACAATGAGCAGTTCTTC.

This chain joins TRBV10-3 and TRBJ2-2, with 8 bases aligning to TRBD1. Trimming took 9 bases from V and 1 from J; bases not matched to a gene: 1. The CDR3 has 13 residues. Germline V gene sequence: CDR1 ENHRY, CDR2 SYGVKD. CDR3 nucleotides: TGTGCCATGGGACAGGTGAACACCGGGGAGCTGTTTTTT. Its protein is CAMGQVNTGELFF.

This clone was counted only a few times. The rearrangement uses TRBV30 and TRBJ2-5; TRBD2 aligns across 13 bases. The CDR3 totals 17 residues. CDR1 and CDR2 (germline): GTSNPN, SVGIG (reference sequence). Losses at the gene ends were 3 bases for V and 4 bases for J; bases not matched to a gene: 11. CDR3 protein: CAWSAGTSGERGETQYF. The CDR3 DNA is TGTGCCTGGAGCGCCGGGACTAGCGGGGAAAGGGGAGAGACCCAGTACTTC.

The chain is built from TRBV2 and TRBJ1-4; weak D call: TRBD1 (6 bases). CDR1 and CDR2 from the germline V gene are SNHLY and FYNNEI. The CDR3 is 14 residues long. Trimming cost V 6 bases and J 7 bases, with 15 bases left between them. This CDR3 is CASSPQGLGEKLFF. CDR3 in DNA: TGTGCCAGCAGCCCACAGGGTCTAGGTGAAAAACTGTTTTTT.

Only a few counts were recorded for this clone. V and J are TRBV15 and TRBJ1-2; a possible D gene is TRBD1 (6 bases). CDR1 LNHNV and CDR2 YYDKDF come from the germline V gene (reference sequence). The CDR3 length is 14 residues. The V end was cut by 1 base, the J end by 2 bases, with 8 bases between. The CDR3 nucleotides read TGTGCCACCAGCAGAGTAGGGGGGAACTATGGCTACACCTTC. Protein product: CATSRVGGNYGYTF.

This clone was observed a few times. The chain employs TRBV10-3 and TRBJ2-5, with TRBD2 identical over 12 bases. The J call is doubtful: the DNA matches TRBJ2-7 better. There are 14 residues in the CDR3. CDR1 is ENHRY and CDR2 is SYGVKD in the germline V gene. CDR3 coding DNA: TGTGCCATCAGTGTGGGACTAGCGGGCAACGAGCAGTACTTC. Its protein is CAISVGLAGNEQYF.

This clone has just a few counts. This sequence joins TRBV28 and TRBJ2-2; a weak D match, TRBD2 (6 bases). Between the trimmed V and J ends, which lost 6 bases and 4 bases, there was a span of 12 bases. Germline V gene data show CDR1 as MDHEN and CDR2 as SYDVKM. The CDR3 totals 14 residues. The CDR3 loop is CASSDWRGTGELFF. CDR3 bases: TGTGCCAGCAGCGACTGGAGGGGCACCGGGGAGCTGTTTTTT.

The chain combines TRBV5-1 with TRBJ2-2; 9 nucleotides match TRBD1. J was trimmed by 6 bases and V by 4 bases; bases with no gene match: 4. The germline V gene has CDR1 SGHRS and CDR2 YFSETQ. The CDR3 is made up of 14 amino acids. CDR3 sequence (DNA): TGCGCCAGCAGCACCAGGACAGGGGCCGGGGAGCTGTTTTTT. Protein: CASSTRTGAGELFF.

This clone was detected many times. The gene calls are TRBV7-9 and TRBJ2-6, with D possibly being TRBD1 or TRBD2 (5 bases each). The CDR3 extends over 15 amino acids. The germline V gene has CDR1 SEHNR and CDR2 FQNEAQ (reference sequence). Trimming left V 8 bases short and J 0 bases short, with 11 bases between. CDR3 DNA sequence: TGTGCCAGCGGGGGACGGACCTCTGGGGCCAACGTCCTGACTTTC. This encodes CASGGRTSGANVLTF.

The chain has TRBV9 and TRBJ2-6; 7 bases agree with TRBD1. This CDR3 is built from 19 residues. From germline, CDR1 is SGDLS and CDR2 YYNGEE. The ends lost 2 bases at V and 0 bases at J; junction bases unmatched: 11. CDR3 coding DNA: TGTGCCAGCAGCGTCCTCCCGGGACAGACGTTCTCTGGGGCCAACGTCCTGACTTTC. Protein sequence: CASSVLPGQTFSGANVLTF.